This paragraph reports one T cell receptor (beta chain). The entry originates in a study of blood T cell repertoires in COVID-19. The assay was immunoSEQ multiplex PCR, and TCRdb's table has in-frame clones only and misses some. Altogether about 220,000 clones are present, 80% to 90% being singletons, with the ten largest covering approximately 3.5%. The germline gives CDR1 MNHEY, CDR2 SMNVEV (reference sequence). With 5 bases clipped from V and 3 bases from J, the junction kept 6 bases outside the gene matches. The CDR3 consists of 14 residues. The rearrangement joins TRBV27 to TRBJ1-1, with 7 bases matching TRBD1. The sequence was obtained from a woman between 18 and 29 years old in a cohort exposed to, infected with or recovered from COVID-19 (not recorded which). Material for sequencing was PBMCs or T cells enriched from blood (not recorded which). In nucleotides, the CDR3 is TGTGCCAGCAGTCGGGACAGCTCGGACACTGAAGCTTTCTTT. Residues: CASSRDSSDTEAFF.